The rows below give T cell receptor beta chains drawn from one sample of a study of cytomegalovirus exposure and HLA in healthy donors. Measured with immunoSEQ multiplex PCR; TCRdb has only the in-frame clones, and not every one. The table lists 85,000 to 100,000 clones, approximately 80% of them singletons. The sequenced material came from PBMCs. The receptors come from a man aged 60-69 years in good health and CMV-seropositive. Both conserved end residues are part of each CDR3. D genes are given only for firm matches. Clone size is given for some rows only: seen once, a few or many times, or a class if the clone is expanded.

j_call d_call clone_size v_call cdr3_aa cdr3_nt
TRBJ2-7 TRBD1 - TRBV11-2 CASSRDRGMDEQYF TGTGCCAGCAGCCGGGACAGGGGGATGGACGAGCAGTACTTC
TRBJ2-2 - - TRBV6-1 CASRSGAAPPGELFF TGTGCCAGCAGGAGTGGGGCGGCCCCCCCCGGGGAGCTGTTTTTT
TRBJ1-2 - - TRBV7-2 CASKPNRNLADGYTF TGTGCCAGCAAACCTAACAGGAACCTGGCCGATGGCTACACCTTC
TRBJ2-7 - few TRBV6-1 CASSEAGTQGTYEQYF TGTGCCAGCAGTGAAGCAGGGACTCAAGGAACCTACGAGCAGTACTTC
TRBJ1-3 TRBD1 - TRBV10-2 CASSLRAGTAGNTIYF TGCGCCAGCAGCCTAAGAGCCGGGACAGCTGGAAACACCATATATTTT
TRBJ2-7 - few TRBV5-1 CASRPDNSYEQYF TGCGCCAGCAGGCCGGACAACTCCTACGAGCAGTACTTC
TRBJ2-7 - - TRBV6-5 CASRFGGSYEQYF TGTGCCAGTCGATTCGGGGGCTCCTACGAGCAGTACTTC
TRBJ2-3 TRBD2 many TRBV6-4 CASSATSGADTQYF TGTGCCAGCAGCGCGACTAGCGGGGCGGATACGCAGTATTTT
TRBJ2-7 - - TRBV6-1 CASNVLYEQYF TGTGCCAGCAATGTCCTCTACGAGCAGTACTTC
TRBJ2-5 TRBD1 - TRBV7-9 CASTLGTGGRETQYF TGTGCCAGCACCCTGGGGACAGGGGGCCGGGAGACCCAGTACTTC
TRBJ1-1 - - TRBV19 CASSMGSTGNTEAFF TGTGCCAGTAGTATGGGATCGACAGGCAACACTGAAGCTTTCTTT
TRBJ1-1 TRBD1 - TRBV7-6 CASSSIGQGAEAFF TGTGCCAGCAGCTCAATCGGACAGGGCGCTGAAGCTTTCTTT
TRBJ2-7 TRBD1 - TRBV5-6 CASSDGQGRLEQYF TGTGCCAGCAGCGATGGACAGGGGCGGCTCGAGCAGTACTTC
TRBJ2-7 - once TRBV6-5 CASRQGTYEQYF TGTGCCAGCAGACAGGGAACCTACGAGCAGTACTTC
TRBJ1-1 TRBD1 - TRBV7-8 CASSLRDRLYTEAFF TGTGCCAGCAGCTTACGGGACAGGCTATACACTGAAGCTTTCTTT
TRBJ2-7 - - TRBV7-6 CASSLEHPYEQYF TGTGCCAGCAGCTTAGAACACCCCTACGAGCAGTACTTC
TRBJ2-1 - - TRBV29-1 CSVVLVFGEQFF TGCAGCGTCGTGCTAGTGTTTGGTGAGCAGTTCTTC
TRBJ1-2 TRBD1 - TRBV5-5 CASSLSGRGLKGGYTF TGTGCCAGCAGCTTATCGGGCAGGGGGTTAAAGGGAGGCTACACCTTC
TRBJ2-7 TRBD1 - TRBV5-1 CASSLDGWGQGWGEQYF TGCGCCAGCAGCTTGGATGGATGGGGACAGGGATGGGGTGAGCAGTACTTC
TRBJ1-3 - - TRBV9 CASSVEGSGNTIYF TGTGCCAGCAGCGTTGAGGGTTCGGGAAACACCATATATTTT
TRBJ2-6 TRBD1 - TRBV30 CAWSVETGRTSGANVLTF TGTGCCTGGAGTGTAGAGACAGGGAGAACCTCTGGGGCCAACGTCCTGACTTTC
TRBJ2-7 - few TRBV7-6 CASSHEPESLYEQYF TGTGCCAGCAGCCACGAACCCGAGAGTCTCTACGAGCAGTACTTC
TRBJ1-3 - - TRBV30 CAWGGGNTIYF TGTGCCTGGGGAGGTGGAAACACCATATATTTT
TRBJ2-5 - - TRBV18 CASSPGAGETQYF TGTGCCAGCTCACCAGGGGCTGGGGAGACCCAGTACTTC
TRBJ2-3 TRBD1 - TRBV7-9 CASSSQGATSTDTQYF TGTGCCAGCAGCTCGCAGGGGGCCACTAGCACAGATACGCAGTATTTT
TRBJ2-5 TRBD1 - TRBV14 CASSQRTGGYSETQYF TGTGCCAGCAGCCAGCGGACAGGTGGATACAGTGAGACCCAGTACTTC
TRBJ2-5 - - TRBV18 CASSLFTTGGETQYF TGTGCCAGCTCCCTCTTTACGACAGGCGGGGAGACCCAGTACTTC
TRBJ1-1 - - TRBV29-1 CSVAQGGGTEAFF TGCAGCGTTGCCCAGGGAGGTGGCACTGAAGCTTTCTTT
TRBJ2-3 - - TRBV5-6 CASSLVRADTQYF TGTGCCAGCAGCCTAGTACGTGCAGATACGCAGTATTTT
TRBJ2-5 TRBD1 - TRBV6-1 CASSFGQGRETQYF TGTGCCAGCAGTTTTGGACAGGGACGGGAGACCCAGTACTTC
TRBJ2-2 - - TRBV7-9 CASSPSRLFGELFF TGTGCCAGCAGCCCCAGTCGTCTCTTCGGGGAGCTGTTTTTT
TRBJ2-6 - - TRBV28 CASSLRGLERAGANVLTF TGTGCCAGCAGTTTAAGGGGTCTAGAAAGGGCTGGGGCCAACGTCCTGACTTTC
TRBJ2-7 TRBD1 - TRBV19 CASSIGATGTSGEQYF TGTGCCAGTAGTATAGGGGCGACAGGGACGTCAGGCGAGCAGTACTTC
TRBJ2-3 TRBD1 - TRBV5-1 CASSLARDSSTDTQYF TGCGCCAGCAGCTTGGCGAGGGACAGTAGCACAGATACGCAGTATTTT
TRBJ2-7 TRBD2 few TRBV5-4 CASQERAGDSYEQYF TGTGCCAGCCAAGAGAGAGCGGGGGACTCCTACGAGCAGTACTTC
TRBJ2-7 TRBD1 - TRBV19 CASSIGTGAEEQYF TGTGCCAGTAGTATAGGGACAGGGGCGGAGGAGCAGTACTTC
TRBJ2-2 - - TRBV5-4 CASTTHPQANTGELFF TGTGCCAGCACCACCCACCCCCAGGCGAACACCGGGGAGCTGTTTTTT
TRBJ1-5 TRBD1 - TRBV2 CASTGTGGAGQPQHF TGTGCCAGCACGGGGACAGGGGGCGCAGGGCAGCCCCAGCATTTT
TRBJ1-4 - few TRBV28 CASSPGWGGKLFF TGTGCCAGCAGTCCCGGTTGGGGGGGGAAACTGTTTTTT
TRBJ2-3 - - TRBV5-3 CARSRGIASSDTQYF TGTGCCAGATCTAGGGGGATAGCAAGCTCAGATACGCAGTATTTT
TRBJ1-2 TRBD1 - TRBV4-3 CASSQGIGGGYGYTF TGCGCCAGCAGCCAAGGTATAGGGGGCGGCTATGGCTACACCTTC
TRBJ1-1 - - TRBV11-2 CASSLFPGLAEAFF TGTGCCAGCAGCTTATTCCCCGGTCTGGCTGAAGCTTTCTTT
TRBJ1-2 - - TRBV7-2 CASSLTSRESYGYTF TGTGCCAGCAGCTTAACCTCGCGAGAGAGCTATGGCTACACCTTC
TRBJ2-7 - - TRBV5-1 CASRLTRDEQYF TGCGCCAGCAGATTGACCAGGGACGAGCAGTACTTC
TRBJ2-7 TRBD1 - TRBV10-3 CAIKQGTGSSYEQYF TGTGCCATTAAGCAGGGGACAGGGTCCTCCTACGAGCAGTACTTC
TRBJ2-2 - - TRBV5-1 CASSFGGLNTGELFF TGCGCCAGCAGCTTTGGAGGCCTGAACACCGGGGAGCTGTTTTTT
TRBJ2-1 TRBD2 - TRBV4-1 CASGRGSYNEQFF TGCGCCAGCGGGAGGGGCTCCTACAATGAGCAGTTCTTC
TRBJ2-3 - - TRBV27 CASSLLSGSTDTQYF TGTGCCAGCAGTTTATTGTCAGGGAGCACAGATACGCAGTATTTT
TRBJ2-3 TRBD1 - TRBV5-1 CASSLQGAQDTQYF TGCGCCAGCAGTCTACAGGGGGCTCAAGATACGCAGTATTTT
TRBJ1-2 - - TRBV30 CASLEEGVGGYTF TGTGCCTCTCTAGAAGAGGGGGTAGGGGGCTACACCTTC
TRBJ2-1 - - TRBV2 CASSGRASYNEQFF TGTGCCAGCAGTGGGAGGGCCTCCTACAATGAGCAGTTCTTC
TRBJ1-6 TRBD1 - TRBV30 CAWKRGQLSPLHF TGTGCCTGGAAGAGGGGGCAGTTGTCACCCCTCCACTTT
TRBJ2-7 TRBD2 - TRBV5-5 CASSWGTSGGRGEQYF TGTGCCAGCAGCTGGGGGACTAGCGGGGGGCGTGGCGAGCAGTACTTC